This TCR beta chain came from a study of blood T cell repertoires in COVID-19. Sequencing was performed with immunoSEQ multiplex PCR; in TCRdb, only in-frame clones are kept and a portion is missing. The data hold under 75,000 clones, with around 87% observed a single time. The CDR3 runs 15 residues. Looked up from germline, CDR1 is MDHEN and CDR2 is SYDVKM. The V end lost 5 bases, the J end lost 5 bases, and 18 bases lay between the germline ends. Sequencing was carried out using peripheral blood. This sequence originates from a woman aged 18-29 years with acute or convalescent COVID-19. The chain links TRBV28 to TRBJ1-2; weak D call: TRBD1 (6 bases). In DNA, the CDR3 is TGTGCCAGCAGTACCACTTCAGGGGCGTATTATGGCTACACCTTC. Protein product: CASSTTSGAYYGYTF.